This entry is about one TCR beta chain. What antigen it recognizes has not been identified. No qualities accompany the bases; no much larger clone lies one base away. CDR1 and CDR2 (MNHEY, SMNVEV) derive from the germline V gene (reference sequence). Germline trimming: 5 bases from V, 7 bases from J; junction bases outside gene matches: 5. There are 13 amino acids in the CDR3, from cysteine to phenylalanine inclusive. The DNA shown is the 39-base CDR3, in frame from base 1. This sample was taken from a study of Tregs in tolerant kidney transplant recipients (dated by TCRdb to the late 2010s). Study-level background: Related donors were used in the transplants with nonmyeloablative bone marrow transplantation, and mixed chimerism was transient in the human trials. The study applied TCRbeta sequencing to find donor-specific regulatory T cells before combined kidney and bone marrow transplantation and then followed those same cells after transplant. What the research found in general, with its limitations: Because the study included only a small number of patients, the results must be confirmed in larger populations and under other immunosuppression protocols. For some patients the PCR primers changed over time, which made it impossible to compare the samples from those patients at the nucleotide level. Donor-specific Treg expansion exceeded global Treg expansion in tolerant patients, suggesting antigen-driven rather than nonspecific expansion. Expanding Tregs with activated donor B cells appeared to identify the most biologically relevant and donor-specific TCRbeta repertoire. Biological reproducibility was not directly addressed, though technical replication error appeared minimal.

The time point label, read with the paper, signifies: blood sample drawn before combined kidney and bone marrow transplant. Thawed PBMCs were FACS-sorted into unstimulated Tregs (CD4+CD25+CD127-), CD4+ non-Tregs (CD4+CD25-), CD4 cells and CD8 cells. Before Treg sorting, thawed PBMCs were rested overnight at 37°C with 200 IU/ml IL-2. A few combined kidney and bone marrow transplant recipients from the ITN036ST trial were included as patients, and samples were available only from these trial subjects. Healthy control blood was separated into PBMCs by Ficoll density gradient and cryopreserved, and patient PBMCs were collected both before and after transplant. Genomic DNA was extracted from sorted cells with the QIAGEN DNeasy Blood and Tissue Kit for TCRbeta CDR3 sequencing. High-throughput TCRbeta CDR3 sequencing, including PCR amplification with bias correction and internal controls, was performed commercially through immunoSEQ. From the authors' description of their analysis: Unique productive TCRbeta sequences were defined by CDR3 nucleotide sequence where primers matched, and otherwise by CDR3 amino acid sequence together with Vbeta and Jbeta genes. To correct for sorting error, sequences found in more than one sorted population at a frequency ratio of 2:1 or less were discarded, and the remaining shared sequences were assigned to the population with the higher frequency. A sequence counted as donor-reactive if, in CFSE-low cells, the sequence had a frequency of at least 0.01% and was expanded at least 5-fold compared with unstimulated cells. Repertoire divergence was quantified by Jensen-Shannon divergence calculated from the top 100 TCRbeta sequences ranked by frequency. For samples with multiple sequencing runs, sorting error was corrected separately for each run before the runs were pooled. Not all clones reach the TCRdb copy of this immuneACCESS table, which keeps in-frame sequences only. Checked studies attribute under half of the gap to unresolved V genes and leave the rest unexplained. For V, J and clone size, that table is used; D and trimming come from the DNA. In this sample the table shows under 95,000 clones, 85% to 95% of which occur a single time. The top ten clonotypes cover 0.3% to 0.4% of the sample.

Sequencing was performed on Tregs from blood, taken before the transplant. The TCR comes from a human donor who received a combined kidney and bone marrow transplant. The chain uses TRBV27 and TRBJ1-1, with 9 junctional bases fitting TRBD1. The nucleotide sequence is TGTGCCAGCAGTCCGGGGACAGGGAGTGAAGCTTTCTTT. Translated, this gives CASSPGTGSEAFF.